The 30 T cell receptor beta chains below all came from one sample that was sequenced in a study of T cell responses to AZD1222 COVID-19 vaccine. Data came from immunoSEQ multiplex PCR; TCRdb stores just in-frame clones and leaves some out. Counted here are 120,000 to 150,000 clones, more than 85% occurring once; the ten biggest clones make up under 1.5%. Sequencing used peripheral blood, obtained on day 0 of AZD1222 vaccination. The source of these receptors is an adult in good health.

In DNA, the CDR3 is TGTGCCAGCAGCGCCAACCGACAGGGGGGAGAGACCCAGTACTTC. It translates to CASSANRQGGETQYF. The V gene is TRBV9, the J gene TRBJ2-5; 9 bases agree with TRBD1. The CDR3 runs to 15 residues. Germline assignment: CDR1 SGDLS and CDR2 YYNGEE. Unmatched junction bases numbered 7, after V lost 3 bases and J lost 4 bases.

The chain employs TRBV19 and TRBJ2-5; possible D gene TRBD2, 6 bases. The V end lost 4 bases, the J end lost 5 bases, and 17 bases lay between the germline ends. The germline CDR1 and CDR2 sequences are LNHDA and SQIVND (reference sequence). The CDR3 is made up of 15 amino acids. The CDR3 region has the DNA TGTGCCAGTAGTACCGGGTTAACTAGCCGGGAGACCCAGTACTTC. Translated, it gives CASSTGLTSRETQYF.

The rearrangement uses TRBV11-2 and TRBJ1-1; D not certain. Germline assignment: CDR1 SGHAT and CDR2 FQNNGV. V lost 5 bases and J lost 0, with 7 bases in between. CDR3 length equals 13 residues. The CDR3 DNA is TGTGCCAGCAGCCAGAGGGTGAACACTGAAGCTTTCTTT. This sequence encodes CASSQRVNTEAFF.

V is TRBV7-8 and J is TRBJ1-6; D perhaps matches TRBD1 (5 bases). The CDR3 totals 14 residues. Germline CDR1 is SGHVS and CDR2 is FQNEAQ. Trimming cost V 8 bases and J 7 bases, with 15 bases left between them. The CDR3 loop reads CASGDQGRNSPLHF. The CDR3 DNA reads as TGTGCCAGCGGGGACCAGGGTAGGAATTCACCCCTCCACTTT.

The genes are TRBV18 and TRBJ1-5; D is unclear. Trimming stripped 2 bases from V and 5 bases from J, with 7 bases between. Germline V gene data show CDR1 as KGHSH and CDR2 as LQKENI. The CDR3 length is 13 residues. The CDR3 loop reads CASSPGRDQPQHF. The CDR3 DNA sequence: TGTGCCAGCTCACCAGGACGGGATCAGCCCCAGCATTTT.

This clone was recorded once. The DNA of the CDR3 is TGTGCCAGCAGTCAACATGAAGGAGATACGCAGTATTTT. It translates to CASSQHEGDTQYF. The rearrangement links TRBV6-5 to TRBJ2-3; D gene ambiguous. This CDR3 comprises 13 residues. CDR1 and CDR2 from the germline V gene are MNHEY and SVGAGI. Between the trimmed V and J ends, which lost 5 bases and 5 bases, there was a span of 11 bases.

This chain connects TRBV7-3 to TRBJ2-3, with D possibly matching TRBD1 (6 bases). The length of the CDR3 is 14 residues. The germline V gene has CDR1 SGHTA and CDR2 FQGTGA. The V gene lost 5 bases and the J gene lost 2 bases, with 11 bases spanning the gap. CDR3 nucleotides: TGTGCCAGCAGCGCTAGGACAGCCACAGATACGCAGTATTTT. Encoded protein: CASSARTATDTQYF. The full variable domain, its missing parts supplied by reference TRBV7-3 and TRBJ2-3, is GAGVSQTPSNKVTEKGKYVELRCDPISGHTALYWYRQSLGQGPEFLIYFQGTGAADDSGLPNDRFFAVRPEGSVSTLKIQRTERGDSAVYLCASSARTATDTQYFGPGTRLTVL.

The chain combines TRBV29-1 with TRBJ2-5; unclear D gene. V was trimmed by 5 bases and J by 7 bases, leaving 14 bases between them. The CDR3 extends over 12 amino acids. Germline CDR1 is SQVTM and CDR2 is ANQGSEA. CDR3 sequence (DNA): TGCAGCGTTCTAAGGGCGACTGGGACCCAGTACTTC. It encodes CSVLRATGTQYF.

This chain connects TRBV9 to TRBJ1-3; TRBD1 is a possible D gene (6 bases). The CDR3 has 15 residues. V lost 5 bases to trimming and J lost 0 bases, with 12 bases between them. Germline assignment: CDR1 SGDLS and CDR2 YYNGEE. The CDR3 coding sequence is TGTGCCAGCAGTTACGGACAGAGCTCTGGAAACACCATATATTTT. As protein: CASSYGQSSGNTIYF.

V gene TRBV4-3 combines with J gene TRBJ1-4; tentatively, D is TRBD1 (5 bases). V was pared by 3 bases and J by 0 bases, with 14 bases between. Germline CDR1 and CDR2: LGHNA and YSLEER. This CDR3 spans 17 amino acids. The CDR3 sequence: CASSQLGTGATNEKLFF. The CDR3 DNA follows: TGCGCCAGCAGCCAGCTAGGGACGGGAGCAACTAATGAAAAACTGTTTTTT.

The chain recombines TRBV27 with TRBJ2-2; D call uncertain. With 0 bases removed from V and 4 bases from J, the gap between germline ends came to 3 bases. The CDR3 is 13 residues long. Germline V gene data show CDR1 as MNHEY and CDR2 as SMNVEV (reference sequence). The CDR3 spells CASSLSGTGELFF. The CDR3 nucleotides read TGTGCCAGCAGTTTATCCGGCACCGGGGAGCTGTTTTTT.

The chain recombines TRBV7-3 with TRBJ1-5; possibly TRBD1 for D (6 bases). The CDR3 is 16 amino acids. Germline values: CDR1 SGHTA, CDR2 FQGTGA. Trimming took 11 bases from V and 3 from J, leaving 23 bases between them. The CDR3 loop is CAGTLLRGMSNQPQHF. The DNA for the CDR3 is TGTGCCGGGACCCTTTTGAGGGGGATGTCCAATCAGCCCCAGCATTTT. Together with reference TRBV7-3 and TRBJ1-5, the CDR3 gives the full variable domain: GAGVSQTPSNKVTEKGKYVELRCDPISGHTALYWYRQSLGQGPEFLIYFQGTGAADDSGLPNDRFFAVRPEGSVSTLKIQRTERGDSAVYLCAGTLLRGMSNQPQHFGDGTRLSIL.

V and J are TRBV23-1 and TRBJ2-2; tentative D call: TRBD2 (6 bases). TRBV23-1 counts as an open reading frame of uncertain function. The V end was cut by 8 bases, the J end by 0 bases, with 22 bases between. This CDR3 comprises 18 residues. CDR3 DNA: TGCGCCAGCGGCCCGGGACTCAAAAGGGGAGCGAACACCGGGGAGCTGTTTTTT. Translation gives CASGPGLKRGANTGELFF.

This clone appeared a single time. CDR3 sequence reads: CASSSATYNEQFF. In nucleotides, the CDR3 is TGTGCCAGCAGTTCCGCCACCTACAATGAGCAGTTCTTC. V and J are TRBV6-5 and TRBJ2-1, with D unresolved. The CDR3 is 13 amino acids. Germline V gene sequence: CDR1 MNHEY, CDR2 SVGAGI. V was clipped by 4 bases and J by 2 bases, with 6 bases between them.

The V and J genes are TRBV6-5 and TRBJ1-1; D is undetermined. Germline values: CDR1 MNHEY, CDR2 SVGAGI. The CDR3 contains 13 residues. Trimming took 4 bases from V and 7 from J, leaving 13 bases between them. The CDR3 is CASSFPGGGEAFF. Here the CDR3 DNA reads TGTGCCAGCAGTTTCCCTGGTGGAGGTGAAGCTTTCTTT.

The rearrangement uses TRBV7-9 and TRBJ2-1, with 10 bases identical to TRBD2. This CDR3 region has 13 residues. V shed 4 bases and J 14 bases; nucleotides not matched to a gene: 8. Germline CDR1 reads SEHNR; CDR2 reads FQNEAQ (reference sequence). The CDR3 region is CASSSILLAGKFF. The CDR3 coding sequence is TGTGCCAGCAGCTCAATATTACTAGCGGGGAAGTTCTTC. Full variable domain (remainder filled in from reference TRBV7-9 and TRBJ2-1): DTGVSQNPRHKITKRGQNVTFRCDPISEHNRLYWYRQTLGQGPEFLTYFQNEAQLEKSRLLSDRFSAERPKGSFSTLEIQRTEQGDSAMYLCASSSILLAGKFFGPGTRLTVL.

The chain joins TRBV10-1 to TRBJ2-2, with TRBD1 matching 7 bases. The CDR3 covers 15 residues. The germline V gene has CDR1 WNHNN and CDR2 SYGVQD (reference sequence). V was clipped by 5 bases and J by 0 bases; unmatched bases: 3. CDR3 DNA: TGCGCCAGCAGTCGGGACAGCGCGAACACCGGGGAGCTGTTTTTT. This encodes CASSRDSANTGELFF.

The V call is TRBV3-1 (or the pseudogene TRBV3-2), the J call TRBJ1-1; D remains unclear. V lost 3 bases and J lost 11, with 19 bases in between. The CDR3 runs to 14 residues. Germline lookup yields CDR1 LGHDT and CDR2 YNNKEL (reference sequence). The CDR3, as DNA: TGTGCCAGCAGCCAGATGGACGAGGAGTCTGGCGCTTTCTTT. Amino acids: CASSQMDEESGAFF.

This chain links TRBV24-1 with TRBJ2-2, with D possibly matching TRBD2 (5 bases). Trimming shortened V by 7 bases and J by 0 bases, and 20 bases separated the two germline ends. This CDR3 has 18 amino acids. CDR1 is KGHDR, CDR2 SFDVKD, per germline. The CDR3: CATSTGRLDYSNTGELFF. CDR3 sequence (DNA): TGTGCCACCAGCACCGGACGGCTCGACTATTCGAACACCGGGGAGCTGTTTTTT.

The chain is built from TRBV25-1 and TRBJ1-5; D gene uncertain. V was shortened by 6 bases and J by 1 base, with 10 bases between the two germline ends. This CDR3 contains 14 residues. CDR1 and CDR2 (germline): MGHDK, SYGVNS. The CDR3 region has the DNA TGTGCCAGCAGCCTAGGGAGGAGCAATCAGCCCCAGCATTTT. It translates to CASSLGRSNQPQHF.

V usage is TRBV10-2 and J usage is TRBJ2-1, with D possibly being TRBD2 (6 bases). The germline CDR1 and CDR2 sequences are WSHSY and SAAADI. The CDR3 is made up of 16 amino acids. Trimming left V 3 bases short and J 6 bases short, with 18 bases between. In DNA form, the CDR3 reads TGCGCCAGCAGTGACCCCCGGGACTCAGCCGGCAATGAGCAGTTCTTC. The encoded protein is CASSDPRDSAGNEQFF.

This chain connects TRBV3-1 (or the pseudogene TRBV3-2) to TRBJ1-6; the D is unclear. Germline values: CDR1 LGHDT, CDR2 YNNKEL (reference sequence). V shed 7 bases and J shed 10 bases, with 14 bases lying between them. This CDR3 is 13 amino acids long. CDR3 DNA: TGTGCCAGCACATTCAGTATAGGATCACCCCTCCACTTT. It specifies CASTFSIGSPLHF.

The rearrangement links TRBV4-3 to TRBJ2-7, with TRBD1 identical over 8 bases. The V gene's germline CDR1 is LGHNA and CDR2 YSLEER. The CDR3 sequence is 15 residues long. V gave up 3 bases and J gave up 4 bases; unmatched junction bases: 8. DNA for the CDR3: TGCGCCAGCAGCCACGCGACAGGGGCGGGTTACGAGCAGTACTTC. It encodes CASSHATGAGYEQYF.

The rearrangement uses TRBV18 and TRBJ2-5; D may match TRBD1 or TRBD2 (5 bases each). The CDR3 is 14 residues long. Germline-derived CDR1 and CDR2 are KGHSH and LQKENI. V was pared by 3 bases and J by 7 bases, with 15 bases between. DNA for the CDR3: TGTGCCAGCTCACCTCTTGATTCGGGGCGGACCCAGTACTTC. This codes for CASSPLDSGRTQYF.

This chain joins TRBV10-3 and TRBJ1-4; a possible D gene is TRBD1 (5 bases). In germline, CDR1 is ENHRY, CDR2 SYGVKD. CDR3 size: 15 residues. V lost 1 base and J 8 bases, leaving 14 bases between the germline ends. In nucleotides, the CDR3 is TGTGCCATCAGTGAGTTTCCCGGGGGAAACGAAAAACTGTTTTTT. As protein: CAISEFPGGNEKLFF.

The CDR3 loop is CASSLHSSREQFF. The CDR3, as DNA: TGTGCCAGCAGCTTACATAGTAGCCGGGAGCAGTTCTTC. The chain joins TRBV7-9 to TRBJ2-1; D remains ambiguous. Looked up from germline, CDR1 is SEHNR and CDR2 is FQNEAQ (reference sequence). The CDR3 runs to 13 residues. V lost 2 bases and J lost 10, with 12 bases in between.

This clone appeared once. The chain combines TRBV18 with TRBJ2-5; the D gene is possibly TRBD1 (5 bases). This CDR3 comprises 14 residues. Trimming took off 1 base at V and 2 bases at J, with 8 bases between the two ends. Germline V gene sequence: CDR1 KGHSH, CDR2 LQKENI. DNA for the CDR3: TGTGCCAGCTCACCACTAGGGGTTCAAGAGACCCAGTACTTC. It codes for CASSPLGVQETQYF.

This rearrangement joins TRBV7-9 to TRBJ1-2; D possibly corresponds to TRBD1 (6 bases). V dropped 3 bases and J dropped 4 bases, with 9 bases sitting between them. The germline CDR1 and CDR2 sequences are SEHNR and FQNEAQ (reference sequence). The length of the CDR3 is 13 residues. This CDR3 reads CASSFQGGYGYTF. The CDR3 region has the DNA TGTGCCAGCAGCTTTCAAGGGGGCTATGGCTACACCTTC.

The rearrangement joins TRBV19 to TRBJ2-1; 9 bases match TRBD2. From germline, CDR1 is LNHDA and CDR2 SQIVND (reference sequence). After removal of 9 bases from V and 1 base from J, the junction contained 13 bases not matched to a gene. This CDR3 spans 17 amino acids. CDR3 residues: CASLASGKVGSYNEQFF. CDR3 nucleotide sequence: TGTGCCAGCTTAGCTAGCGGGAAGGTAGGTTCCTACAATGAGCAGTTCTTC.

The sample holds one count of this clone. In nucleotides, the CDR3 is TGTGCCAGCAGCTTAGCCGTAGTTGCGGGAGGTTACAATGAGCAGTTCTTC. This translates into CASSLAVVAGGYNEQFF. The rearrangement uses TRBV11-2 and TRBJ2-1; TRBD2 agrees at 8 bases. V was clipped by 1 base and J by 4 bases; unmatched bases: 9. The CDR3 covers 17 residues. Germline V gene lookup returns CDR1 SGHAT and CDR2 FQNNGV.